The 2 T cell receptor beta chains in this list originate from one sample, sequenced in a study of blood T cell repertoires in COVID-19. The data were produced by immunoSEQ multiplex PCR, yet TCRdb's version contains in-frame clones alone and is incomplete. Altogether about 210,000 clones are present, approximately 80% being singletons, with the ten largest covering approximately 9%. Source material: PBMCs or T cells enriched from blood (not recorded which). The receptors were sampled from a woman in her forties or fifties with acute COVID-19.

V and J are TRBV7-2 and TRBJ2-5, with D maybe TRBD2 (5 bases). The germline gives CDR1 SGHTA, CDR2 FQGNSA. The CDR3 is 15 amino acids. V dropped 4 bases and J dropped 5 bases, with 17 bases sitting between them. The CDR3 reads CASSSEGLTRETQYF. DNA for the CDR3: TGTGCCAGCAGCTCCGAGGGCCTAACGAGGGAGACCCAGTACTTC.

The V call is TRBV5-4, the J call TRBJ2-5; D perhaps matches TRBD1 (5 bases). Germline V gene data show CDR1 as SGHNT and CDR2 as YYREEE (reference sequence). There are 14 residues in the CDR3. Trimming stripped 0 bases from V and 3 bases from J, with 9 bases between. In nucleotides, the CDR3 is TGTGCCAGCAGCTTGGTGGGGCAGGAAGAGACCCAGTACTTC. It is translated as CASSLVGQEETQYF. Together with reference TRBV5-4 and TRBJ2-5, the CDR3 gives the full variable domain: ETGVTQSPTHLIKTRGQQVTLRCSSQSGHNTVSWYQQALGQGPQFIFQYYREEENGRGNFPPRFSGLQFPNYSSELNVNALELDDSALYLCASSLVGQEETQYFGPGTRLLVL.